The TCR beta chain under discussion was sequenced for a study of blood T cell repertoires in COVID-19. The wider study: The study drew acute and convalescent COVID-19 samples from the United States, Italy and Spain.

Individuals drawn from under 30 US areas were about 18 to 95 years old. The V segment lost 5 bases and the J segment 2 bases; nucleotides outside the gene matches: 12. CDR1 is KGHSH and CDR2 is LQKENI in the germline V gene. The CDR3 is 18 residues long. The data were produced by immunoSEQ multiplex PCR, yet TCRdb's version contains in-frame clones alone and is incomplete. The table records 150,000 or so clones, about 84% of them present only once. The V call is TRBV18, the J call TRBJ2-2, with 9 nucleotides matching TRBD2. The source material was PBMCs or T cells enriched from blood (not recorded which). This TCR derives from a woman in her thirties or forties with acute COVID-19. Here the CDR3 DNA reads TGTGCCAGCTCATTCTCCGCGGGAGGGCCCTCCAACACCGGGGAGCTGTTTTTT. This encodes CASSFSAGGPSNTGELFF.